These T cell receptor beta chains were read from a single sample in a study of shared clonotypes between healthy human individuals. Sequencing was performed with immunoSEQ multiplex PCR; in TCRdb, only in-frame clones are kept and a portion is missing. The table shows roughly 760,000 clones, with approximately 74% occurring only once. The specimen was memory CD4+ T cells sorted from blood. The source is a woman aged 25 to 39 in good health. Each CDR3 is given with its conserved first and last residue. Fields, in order: V gene, clone size, D gene, CDR3 protein. The D gene is left open where the match is weak. The size field is filled for only some rows; it gives once, few, many or a size class.

v_gene: TRBV4-2; abundance: NA; d_gene: TRBD2; CDR3aa: CASSPGPTGTIYNEQFF
v_gene: TRBV19; abundance: NA; d_gene: NA; CDR3aa: CASIPRGGHPNTEAFF
v_gene: TRBV5-1; abundance: NA; d_gene: NA; CDR3aa: CASSVMWGVTNTIYF
v_gene: TRBV5-1; abundance: NA; d_gene: NA; CDR3aa: CASSLGRGREPQHF
v_gene: TRBV25-1; abundance: NA; d_gene: NA; CDR3aa: CASSVGGANSDTQYF
v_gene: TRBV4-2; abundance: NA; d_gene: NA; CDR3aa: CASSMQEAGNTIYF
v_gene: TRBV18; abundance: NA; d_gene: NA; CDR3aa: CASSSWGSGANVLTF
v_gene: TRBV19; abundance: NA; d_gene: TRBD1; CDR3aa: CASRGAGTGAMYEQYF
v_gene: TRBV28; abundance: NA; d_gene: NA; CDR3aa: CASRPGLNGYTF
v_gene: TRBV2; abundance: once; d_gene: TRBD2; CDR3aa: CASSSPGSGSTYEQYF
v_gene: TRBV7-8; abundance: once; d_gene: TRBD2; CDR3aa: CASRLAGPDTQYF
v_gene: TRBV7-8; abundance: NA; d_gene: TRBD1; CDR3aa: CASSFSGQGAIQPQHF
v_gene: TRBV6-5; abundance: NA; d_gene: TRBD1; CDR3aa: CASRSRTGGDQPQHF
v_gene: TRBV27; abundance: many; d_gene: NA; CDR3aa: CASSLLNGRTAAFF